The 21 T cell receptor beta chains given below trace back to one sample, sequenced in a study of shared T cell receptors in the human thymus. The repertoire was sequenced with immunoSEQ multiplex PCR; TCRdb's copy has only in-frame clones and lacks some. Of approximately 660,000 clones in the sample, 88% were seen once. These records were also assigned to another study, of human thymus T cells.

Sequenced: thymocytes. The receptors were gathered from a boy in the first two years of life with a congenital heart defect.

V usage is TRBV6-5 and J usage is TRBJ1-1; D perhaps matches TRBD1 (5 bases). V lost 4 bases, J lost 1 base, and 16 bases lay in between. Germline lookup yields CDR1 MNHEY and CDR2 SVGAGI. This CDR3 spans 16 amino acids. The CDR3 DNA reads as TGTGCCAGCAGTTGCCGGACCGGGACTGAGAACACTGAAGCTTTCTTT. Amino acid sequence: CASSCRTGTENTEAFF.

The chain joins TRBV28 to TRBJ1-3, with TRBD1 matching over 11 bases. The CDR3 spans 14 residues. Germline CDR1 and CDR2: MDHEN and SYDVKM. V trimming: 9 bases; J trimming: 2 bases; junction bases outside the gene matches: 3. The CDR3 DNA is TGTGCCAGTTGGGACAGGGGGACTGGAAACACCATATATTTT. It specifies CASWDRGTGNTIYF.

The chain combines TRBV4-2 with TRBJ2-2; 10 positions agree with TRBD2. The CDR3 length is 17 residues. After removal of 0 bases from V and 7 bases from J, the junction contained 8 bases not matched to a gene. Germline values: CDR1 LGHNA, CDR2 YNFKEQ. The CDR3 DNA is TGTGCCAGCAGCCAAGATGTGAGCGGGAGGGCCTTCGGGGAGCTGTTTTTT. Amino acid sequence: CASSQDVSGRAFGELFF.

This chain joins TRBV29-1 and TRBJ2-4; 7 nucleotides agree with TRBD2. From germline, CDR1 is SQVTM and CDR2 ANQGSEA. This CDR3 region has 16 residues. V shed 3 bases, J shed 3 bases, and the junction held 11 bases outside the gene matches. The CDR3 is CSVDYLAGVGKNIQYF. The CDR3, as DNA: TGCAGCGTTGACTATCTGGCGGGAGTGGGCAAAAACATTCAGTACTTC.

A few counts support this clone. The chain links TRBV19 to TRBJ2-5, with D maybe TRBD2 (5 bases). This CDR3 comprises 11 residues. The V gene lost 8 bases and the J gene lost 6 bases, with 10 bases spanning the gap. The germline CDR1 and CDR2 sequences are LNHDA and SQIVND (reference sequence). The CDR3 loop reads CASLDGKTQYF. The DNA for the CDR3 is TGTGCCAGTTTGGACGGGAAGACCCAGTACTTC.

The chain recombines TRBV10-3 with TRBJ2-7; 7 bases line up with TRBD2. The V segment lost 8 bases and the J segment 2 bases; nucleotides outside the gene matches: 9. CDR3 size: 14 residues. CDR1 and CDR2 (germline): ENHRY, SYGVKD. The CDR3 loop reads CAIGRREGPYEQYF. DNA for the CDR3: TGTGCCATCGGACGGAGGGAGGGGCCCTACGAGCAGTACTTC.

The chain employs TRBV2 and TRBJ2-1; 7 bases fit TRBD1. CDR1 is SNHLY, CDR2 FYNNEI, per germline. The length of the CDR3 is 14 residues. The V segment lost 7 bases and the J segment 4 bases; nucleotides outside the gene matches: 7. Here the CDR3 reads CASTMTGPYNEQFF. The DNA of the CDR3 is TGTGCCAGCACTATGACAGGGCCATACAATGAGCAGTTCTTC.

J is TRBJ2-7 and V is TRBV7-9, with TRBD1 identical over 9 bases. This CDR3 is 17 amino acids long. The germline CDR1 and CDR2 sequences are SEHNR and FQNEAQ (reference sequence). The ends lost 5 bases at V and 4 bases at J; junction bases unmatched: 15. CDR3 sequence (DNA): TGTGCCAGCAGCACCCTTTGGAGGACAGGGGACGCTTACGAGCAGTACTTC. This codes for CASSTLWRTGDAYEQYF.

This chain connects TRBV28 to TRBJ1-1, with D possibly TRBD1 on 6 matching bases. There are 14 residues in the CDR3. V lost 2 bases, J lost 2 bases, and 9 bases lay in between. Germline V gene data show CDR1 as MDHEN and CDR2 as SYDVKM. The CDR3 protein is CASSLQTGNTEAFF. DNA of the CDR3: TGTGCCAGCAGTTTACAGACAGGAAACACTGAAGCTTTCTTT.

J is TRBJ1-1 and V is TRBV29-1; D ambiguous. Germline CDR1 and CDR2: SQVTM and ANQGSEA. Trimming pared 4 bases from V and 3 bases from J, leaving 6 bases between. The CDR3 consists of 11 residues. The CDR3 sequence is CSVVIHTEAFF. Here the CDR3 DNA reads TGCAGCGTTGTAATTCACACTGAAGCTTTCTTT.

The chain combines TRBV18 with TRBJ2-7; tentative D call: TRBD2 (6 bases). Germline lookup yields CDR1 KGHSH and CDR2 LQKENI. The CDR3 has 19 residues. V was clipped by 1 base and J by 2 bases, with 24 bases between them. This CDR3 reads CASSPLFSSTGEATYEQYF. In DNA, the CDR3 is TGTGCCAGCTCACCACTCTTCAGTTCGACGGGGGAGGCGACCTACGAGCAGTACTTC.

The chain carries TRBV10-3 and TRBJ2-2; the match to TRBD2 covers 10 bases. The CDR3 totals 14 residues. V gave up 8 bases and J gave up 4 bases; unmatched junction bases: 4. The V gene's germline CDR1 is ENHRY and CDR2 SYGVKD. DNA of the CDR3: TGTGCCATCCAACTAGCGGGGCTCACCGGGGAGCTGTTTTTT. Translated: CAIQLAGLTGELFF.

V and J are TRBV11-2 and TRBJ2-7, with 9 bases matching TRBD2. This CDR3 has 18 residues. V lost 4 bases to trimming and J lost 1 base; unmatched junction nucleotides: 14. Per germline, CDR1 SGHAT and CDR2 FQNNGV. The CDR3 reads CASSSLGSGRPKSYEQYF. CDR3 DNA: TGTGCCAGCAGCTCCCTAGGGAGCGGGAGGCCCAAATCCTACGAGCAGTACTTC.

This chain connects TRBV7-9 to TRBJ1-3; 7 bases fit TRBD1. The CDR3 consists of 19 residues. Germline CDR1 and CDR2: SEHNR and FQNEAQ (reference sequence). Unmatched junction bases numbered 15, after V lost 4 bases and J lost 0 bases. This CDR3 is CASSSPPADRNYSGNTIYF. The CDR3 coding sequence is TGTGCCAGCAGCTCACCTCCCGCGGACAGGAATTACTCTGGAAACACCATATATTTT.

This chain links TRBV5-1 with TRBJ1-1; possibly TRBD1 for D (6 bases). Trimming took 0 bases from V and 3 from J, leaving 15 bases between them. CDR1 SGHRS and CDR2 YFSETQ come from the germline V gene. The CDR3 spans 16 residues. The CDR3 region has the DNA TGCGCCAGCAGCTTGGGGAGGGGGGGAGTCGACACTGAAGCTTTCTTT. Protein product: CASSLGRGGVDTEAFF.

The J gene is TRBJ2-4, the V gene TRBV19, with TRBD1 matching 8 bases. The germline CDR1 and CDR2 sequences are LNHDA and SQIVND (reference sequence). V was pared by 8 bases and J by 4 bases, with 1 base of the junction left unmatched. CDR3 length: 12 residues. The DNA of the CDR3 is TGTGCCAGTGGGGACAGGAAAAACATTCAGTACTTC. As protein: CASGDRKNIQYF.

The CDR3 loop reads CASSIGAWNTEAFF. The CDR3 DNA sequence: TGTGCCAGTAGTATTGGGGCTTGGAACACTGAAGCTTTCTTT. The chain employs TRBV19 and TRBJ1-1; a weak D match, TRBD1 (5 bases). Germline CDR1 LNHDA, CDR2 SQIVND (reference sequence). This CDR3 is 14 amino acids long. Trimming took off 3 bases at V and 1 base at J, with 9 bases between the two ends.

J is TRBJ1-6 and V is TRBV30; 9 nucleotides match TRBD1. This CDR3 region has 14 residues. The germline gives CDR1 GTSNPN, CDR2 SVGIG (reference sequence). V lost 4 bases and J lost 9; bases outside the gene matches: 7. CDR3 bases: TGTGCCTGGACCGGGACAGGGCTTGGTTCACCCCTCCACTTT. Amino acids: CAWTGTGLGSPLHF.

V gene TRBV15 combines with J gene TRBJ1-2, with no clear D. The germline gives CDR1 LNHNV, CDR2 YYDKDF (reference sequence). The CDR3 sequence is 16 residues long. Trimming pared 0 bases from V and 7 bases from J, leaving 18 bases between. The CDR3 loop is CATSRDRRRGQRGYTF. The DNA of the CDR3 is TGTGCCACCAGCAGAGACCGGCGTCGCGGGCAACGTGGCTACACCTTC.

V gene TRBV27 combines with J gene TRBJ2-7; 9 positions match TRBD2. CDR1 is MNHEY, CDR2 SMNVEV, per germline (reference sequence). V lost 6 bases, J lost 3 bases, and 9 bases stayed unmatched. CDR3 length equals 15 residues. The CDR3 region has the DNA TGTGCCAGCAGGGTTAGCGGGAGCCGATACTACGAGCAGTACTTC. Translated, it gives CASRVSGSRYYEQYF.

The V and J genes are TRBV4-1 and TRBJ2-7, with D unresolved. This CDR3 region has 15 residues. Per germline, CDR1 MGHRA and CDR2 YSYEKL. V gave up 1 base and J gave up 0 bases, with 10 bases separating them. The DNA for the CDR3 is TGCGCCAGCAGCCAAGCCCCAGGCAACTCCTACGAGCAGTACTTC. This codes for CASSQAPGNSYEQYF.